Sequencing of this T cell receptor beta chain was carried out in a study of shared clonotypes between healthy human individuals. V was trimmed by 9 bases and J by 4 bases, leaving 21 bases between them. The CDR3 has 16 residues. The V gene's germline CDR1 is LNHNV and CDR2 YYDKDF (reference sequence). It was into CD45RA+ naive and CD45RA-negative memory subsets that the CD4+ cells were split. In the original processing: Junction-only immunoSEQ sequences carried no quality scores, so filtering differed. This table comes from immunoSEQ multiplex PCR, and its TCRdb copy is limited to in-frame clones, with some not included. The V and J calls and the clone size are those of that table, but D and trimming were determined from the DNA. The sample carries roughly 2.4 million clones, 95% recorded once.

The specimen was naive CD4+ T cells sorted from blood. Subset defined: CD45RA+ positively selected. V usage is TRBV15 and J usage is TRBJ2-2; TRBD1 or TRBD2 may be the D gene (6 bases each). This TCR was sampled from a man aged 18 to 29 in good health. CDR3 in DNA: TGTGCCACTAACGCTGAGGGGGGTCGAGGCACCGGGGAGCTGTTTTTT. This codes for CATNAEGGRGTGELFF.